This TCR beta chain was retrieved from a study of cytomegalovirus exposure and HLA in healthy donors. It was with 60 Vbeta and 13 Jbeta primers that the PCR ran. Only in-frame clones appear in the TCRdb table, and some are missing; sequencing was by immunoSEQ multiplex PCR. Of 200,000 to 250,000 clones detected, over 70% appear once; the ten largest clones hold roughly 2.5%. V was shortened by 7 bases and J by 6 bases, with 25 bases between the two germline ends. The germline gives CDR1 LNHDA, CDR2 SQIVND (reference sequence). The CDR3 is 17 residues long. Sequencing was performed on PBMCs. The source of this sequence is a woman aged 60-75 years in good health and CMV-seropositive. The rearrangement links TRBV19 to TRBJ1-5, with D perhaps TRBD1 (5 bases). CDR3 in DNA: TGTGCCAGTACAAGGTTATTGGAGGCAGGAGGGACTCAGCCCCAGCATTTT. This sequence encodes CASTRLLEAGGTQPQHF. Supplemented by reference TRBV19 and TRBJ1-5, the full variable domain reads DGGITQSPKYLFRKEGQNVTLSCEQNLNHDAMYWYRQDPGQGLRLIYYSQIVNDFQKGDIAEGYSVSREKKESFPLTVTSAQKNPTAFYLCASTRLLEAGGTQPQHFGDGTRLSIL.